This TCR beta chain was profiled in a study of blood T cells in healthy people across ages. General observations from the study: Age showed a roughly linear inverse relationship with TCR beta diversity per million T cells.

J lost 4 bases, V lost 8 bases, and 7 bases had no gene match. There are 14 residues in the CDR3. Next came a second PCR, run for about 7 to 11 cycles, which used a sample-barcoded 5' primer along with a J-beta primer mix. TCRdb analysed the 5' RACE reads with MiXCR anew, one entry per CDR3 protein. The profile shows approximately 770,000 distinct CDR3 sequences, roughly 64% of them singletons. For this clonotype: Its antigen remains unknown.

Each individual donor underwent a draw of about 9.9 milliliters of peripheral blood. The gene calls are TRBV12-3 or TRBV12-4 and TRBJ2-3, with TRBD2 matching over 9 bases. This receptor was identified in a man aged 30 to 39 in good health. Sample: blood. The CDR3 DNA is TGTGCCAGCCATGGCGGGGGGGCAGCAGATACGCAGTATTTT. Translated, it gives CASHGGGAADTQYF.